This entry features one T cell receptor beta chain sequence. This clonotype has only a few counts. What this receptor recognizes is not known. Per-base quality was not reported, and no clone a single base away is much larger than it. This specimen's treatment or condition label, per the study, means: live attenuated yellow fever vaccine strain. PBMCs were isolated from peripheral blood using a standard Ficoll-Paque protocol. Dynabeads CD4 and CD8 positive selection kits were used to isolate CD4 and CD8 T-cell fractions. TriZol was used to extract RNA from bulk PBMCs, CD4 and CD8 fractions, and dextramer-positive and dextramer-negative fractions. The entry originates in a study of T cells after yellow fever vaccination (dated by TCRdb to the late 2010s). Looking at the study overall: The SMART-Seq v4 Ultra Low Input RNA kit was used to prepare libraries from fractions with low cell numbers. Bulk PBMC replicates and cell subsets were isolated from blood drawn at multiple timepoints before and after both primary and secondary immunization. To follow T-cell clones before and after both primary and booster YFV17D yellow fever vaccination, bulk TCR alpha and beta repertoires underwent longitudinal sequencing. Two healthy male donors, one aged 18 to 30 and one aged 30 to 39 years, were included in the cohort.

CDR1 is given as SGHRS and CDR2 as YFSETQ, both from the germline V gene. The CDR3, from cysteine to phenylalanine, totals 15 residues. Only CDR3 DNA is held: 45 bases, read in frame from base 1. Germline trimming: 4 bases from V, 5 bases from J; junction bases outside gene matches: 9. TCR cDNA was synthesized by 5'RACE template switching, through which a universal primer site and unique molecular identifiers were introduced. Priming for cDNA synthesis came from both the TCR alpha and TCR beta constant segments. Library amplification involved two PCR steps, and the second step added sample barcodes and sequencing adapters. Libraries were sequenced on Illumina HiSeq 2500 (2x100 bp) or NovaSeq (2x150 bp). Per the source publication's procedure: MIGEC handled demultiplexing of reads and collapsing into UMI consensus sequences, while MiXCR performed V(D)J alignment. Clonotypes responding to the vaccine were identified with edgeR on replicate PBMC samples, with the criteria of FDR below 0.01 and a log2 fold change above 5 up to day 15. Each bulk clonotype received a CD4 or CD8 identity based on whether the sequenced CD4 or CD8 repertoire contained that clonotype at higher abundance. Through fastp at Q25 and MiXCR, TCRdb rebuilt clones from the public reads, retaining in-frame beta chains. Rows with one shared CDR3 protein collapse into an entry with the most common genes and DNA. TCRdb, not the authors, supplied the V and J calls. The sample includes roughly 250,000 distinct CDR3 sequences, with roughly 13% observed a single time. Around 0.55% of the sample lies in the top ten.

On the study overall, not on this receptor specifically: The secondary T-cell response was found to be weaker but faster than the primary response, with a peak reached on day 5 rather than on day 15. Computational filtering was needed because FACS-sorted repertoires could contain abundant contaminating clonotypes from the bulk population. A small share of clonotypes was detected in both CD4 and CD8 compartments, with the overlap likely arising from convergent recombination. Only two donors were included in the study, so the extent to which the findings can be generalized is limited. After the booster, most clones that had expanded after primary vaccination were detected again (around 97% of CD4 and roughly 86% of CD8), suggesting broad maintenance of memory.

This receptor was identified in a man aged 30 to 45 who received the YFV17D yellow fever vaccine. Source: CD4+ T cells sorted from PBMCs, taken 45 days after the yellow fever booster vaccination. The V and J segments used are TRBV5-1 and TRBJ2-7, with TRBD1 identical over 10 junction bases. The CDR3 region has the sequence CASSPSGTGVNEQYF. In nucleotide form, the sequence is TGCGCCAGCAGCCCCTCCGGGACAGGGGTCAACGAGCAGTACTTC.